Presented here are 5 T cell receptor beta chains from one specimen sequenced in a study of cytomegalovirus exposure and HLA in healthy donors. Use of 60 Vbeta and 13 Jbeta primers characterized the PCR. TCRdb's table, derived via immunoSEQ multiplex PCR, lists solely in-frame clones and lacks some. The sample consists of approximately 100,000 clones, around 82% of them appearing once. The sample taken for sequencing was PBMCs. Receptors were obtained from a middle-aged woman in good health and CMV-seronegative.

V usage is TRBV29-1 and J usage is TRBJ2-2, with 7 bases matching TRBD1. Germline V CDR1 and CDR2: SQVTM, ANQGSEA. Unmatched junction bases numbered 9, after V lost 6 bases and J lost 5 bases. The CDR3 totals 14 residues. CDR3 residues: CSVPRQGVTGELFF. For the CDR3, the DNA is TGCAGCGTCCCCCGACAGGGTGTTACCGGGGAGCTGTTTTTT.

V and J are TRBV5-8 and TRBJ1-5, with TRBD1 matching 7 bases. J gave up 3 bases and V 2 bases, and 2 bases lay outside the gene matches. The CDR3 spans 14 residues. The germline CDR1 and CDR2 sequences are SGHTS and YDEGEE. CDR3 DNA sequence: TGTGCCAGCAGCTTCGGACAGGCCAATCAGCCCCAGCATTTT. This codes for CASSFGQANQPQHF.

This clone has a single count. V is TRBV28 and J is TRBJ1-2, with D tentatively TRBD1 (5 bases). V lost 3 bases to trimming and J lost 1 base, with 9 bases between them. This CDR3 contains 14 residues. Germline V CDR1 and CDR2: MDHEN, SYDVKM. CDR3 nucleotide sequence: TGTGCCAGCAGTTTCCCAGACAGTAACTATGGCTACACCTTC. It yields the protein CASSFPDSNYGYTF.

This chain uses TRBV5-1 with TRBJ1-2; D gene uncertain. V was cut by 5 bases and J by 5 bases, with 19 bases left in between. The CDR3 contains 15 residues. The V gene's germline CDR1 is SGHRS and CDR2 YFSETQ. CDR3 in DNA: TGCGCCAGCAGACCGGAGAGTGGAGCGCGATATGGCTACACCTTC. Translation gives CASRPESGARYGYTF.

The chain joins TRBV7-3 to TRBJ2-5, with D maybe TRBD1 (6 bases). Germline V gene data show CDR1 as SGHTA and CDR2 as FQGTGA. V gave up 2 bases and J gave up 0 bases, with 10 bases separating them. The CDR3 consists of 15 residues. In DNA, the CDR3 is TGTGCCAGCAGCTTACTAGGGGGTCACCAAGAGACCCAGTACTTC. It codes for CASSLLGGHQETQYF. The whole variable domain, remainder taken from reference TRBV7-3 and TRBJ2-5, is GAGVSQTPSNKVTEKGKYVELRCDPISGHTALYWYRQSLGQGPEFLIYFQGTGAADDSGLPNDRFFAVRPEGSVSTLKIQRTERGDSAVYLCASSLLGGHQETQYFGPGTRLLVL.